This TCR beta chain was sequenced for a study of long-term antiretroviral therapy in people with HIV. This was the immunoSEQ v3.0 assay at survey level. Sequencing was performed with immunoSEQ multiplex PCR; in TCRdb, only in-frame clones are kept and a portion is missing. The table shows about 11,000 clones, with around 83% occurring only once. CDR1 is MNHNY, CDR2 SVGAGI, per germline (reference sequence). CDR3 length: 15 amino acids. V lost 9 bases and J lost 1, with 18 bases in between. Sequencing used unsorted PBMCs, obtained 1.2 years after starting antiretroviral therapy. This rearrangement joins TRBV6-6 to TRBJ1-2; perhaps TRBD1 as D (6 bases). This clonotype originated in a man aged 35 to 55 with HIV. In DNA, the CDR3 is TGTGCCAGTGGACCGGGACAACCTCTTAACTATGGCTACACCTTC. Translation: CASGPGQPLNYGYTF.